The T cell receptor (beta chain) under discussion was sequenced for a study of cytomegalovirus exposure and HLA in healthy donors. The PCR employed 60 Vbeta primers together with 13 Jbeta primers. As handled by the study authors: Later analysis identified some 88 million unique TCR beta chains, 9 million to 12 million shared. The assay was immunoSEQ multiplex PCR, and TCRdb's table has in-frame clones only and misses some. Clonal size and the V and J genes are those of that table, whereas D and trimming came from the DNA. The table counts 200,000 to 250,000 clones; less than 1% lies in the top ten. Study observations and caveats: Despite most TCR sequences being rare, some public TCRs occurred in many donors. Specificity of three CMV-associated chains for CMV antigens was verified in vitro.

The CDR3 contains 13 residues. The germline V gene encodes CDR1 MDHEN and CDR2 SYDVKM. With 3 bases clipped from V and 13 bases from J, the junction kept 9 bases outside the gene matches. Details on this clone: Antigen: not known.

This clonotype was obtained from a woman aged 25-40 years in good health and CMV-seropositive. The rearrangement links TRBV28 to TRBJ2-1; 7 bases fit TRBD2. Sequencing was done on a sample of PBMCs. CDR3 nucleotides: TGTGCCAGCAGTTTGGCGGGAGTCCCGTCTCAGTTCTTC. Encoded protein: CASSLAGVPSQFF.